This entry concerns a single TCR beta chain. This entry comes from a study of Ad26.COV2.S vaccination and SARS-CoV-2 variants. Some clones are missing from TCRdb's copy, which holds only in-frame ones; the method was immunoSEQ multiplex PCR. Among over 400,000 clones, about 90% were seen once, and the ten largest hold 1.5% to 2%. The treatment here: 15 to 20 received Ad26.COV2.S at low or high dose, single or two shots; several received placebo; per-sample allocation not given. Specimens were obtained on day 63 following the first vaccine or placebo injection. An adult donor aged 18-55 years was enrolled in Boston. This CDR3 contains 14 residues. Between the trimmed V and J ends, which lost 5 bases and 1 base, there was a span of 9 bases. Germline CDR1 and CDR2: LNHNV and YYDKDF (reference sequence).

The V and J genes are TRBV15 and TRBJ1-3, with D unresolved. This sequence was found in a person aged 18-60 years who received the Ad26.COV2.S COVID-19 vaccine or a placebo. The sample was peripheral blood, taken in a trial of Ad26.COV2.S vaccine versus placebo. CDR3: CATSGVGSGNTIYF. CDR3 DNA: TGTGCCACCAGCGGGGTCGGGTCTGGAAACACCATATATTTT.